The text below deals with one TCR beta chain. Germline V gene data show CDR1 as SGHAT and CDR2 as FQDESV (reference sequence). The CDR3 sequence is 14 residues long. J was trimmed by 5 bases and V by 0 bases; bases with no gene match: 4. This sample is part of a study of molecular identifiers for immune sequencing clone quantification. Methods described previously, with TCR primers listed, were used for bulk TCR libraries. TCRdb reprocessed the PCR reads with MiXCR, giving one entry per CDR3 protein. Of 45,000 to 60,000 distinct CDR3 sequences listed, approximately 34% are singletons. The source material was naive CD8+ T cells from blood, with Jurkat cell RNA spiked in. Specified subset: FACS-sorted CD8+CD4-CCR7+CD45RA+ naive T cells. This receptor was obtained from a human donor in good health. Some libraries in this study had Jurkat cell RNA spiked in. This sequence joins TRBV11-1 and TRBJ2-7; 7 nucleotides align to TRBD1. In DNA, the CDR3 is TGTGCCAGCAGCTTAGCGACAGGGATGAACGAGCAGTACTTC. Translated, it gives CASSLATGMNEQYF.